The source of this T cell receptor beta chain is a study of OX40 agonist ivuxolimab in advanced cancers. Study-level background: The treatment was a fully human IgG2 OX40 agonist, ivuxolimab. Of mixed ages from about 23 to 79 and averaging about 60 years, the group was 65% to 85% male. Study findings and constraints: Clonal expansion from baseline to week 6 occurred in both CD4+ and CD8+ T cells. Compared with CD4+, CD8+ T cells on average had more expanded clones.

Remarks on this clone: Its antigen remains unidentified.

The method was immunoSEQ multiplex PCR; TCRdb's version includes in-frame clones alone and lacks a portion of them. The sample holds just under 85,000 clones; approximately 84% are singletons and the top ten take around 7.3%. CDR1 is MNHEY, CDR2 SMNVEV, per germline (reference sequence). The junction had 9 bases not matched to a gene; V was cut back by 7 bases and J by 4 bases. This CDR3 contains 15 residues. The source is an adult with an advanced solid tumor such as melanoma, head and neck, liver or kidney cancer. Sequenced material: CD4+ or CD8+ T cells sorted from blood, taken in a trial of the OX40 agonist ivuxolimab. This chain joins TRBV27 and TRBJ2-7, with 11 bases identical to TRBD2. In DNA, the CDR3 is TGTGCCAGCACGTCGCTTCTAGCGGGAGGATACGAGCAGTACTTC. Amino acid sequence: CASTSLLAGGYEQYF.